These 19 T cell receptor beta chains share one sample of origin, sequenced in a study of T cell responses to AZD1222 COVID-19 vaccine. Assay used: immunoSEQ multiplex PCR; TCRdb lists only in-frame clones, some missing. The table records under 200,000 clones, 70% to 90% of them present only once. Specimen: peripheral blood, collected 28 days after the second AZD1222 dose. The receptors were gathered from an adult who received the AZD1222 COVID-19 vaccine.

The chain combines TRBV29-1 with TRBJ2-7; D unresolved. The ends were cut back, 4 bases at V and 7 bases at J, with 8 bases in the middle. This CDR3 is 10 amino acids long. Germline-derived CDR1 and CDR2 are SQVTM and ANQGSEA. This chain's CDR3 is CSVGQGEQYF. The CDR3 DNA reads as TGCAGCGTTGGGCAAGGGGAGCAGTACTTC.

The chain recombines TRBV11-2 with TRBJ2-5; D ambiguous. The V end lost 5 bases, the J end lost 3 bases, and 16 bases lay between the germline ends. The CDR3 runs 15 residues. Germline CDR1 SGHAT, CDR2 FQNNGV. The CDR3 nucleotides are TGTGCCAGCAGCATTAGAATCCGAGCGAAAGAGACCCAGTACTTC. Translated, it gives CASSIRIRAKETQYF. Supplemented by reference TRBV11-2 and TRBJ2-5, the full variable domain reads EAGVAQSPRYKIIEKRQSVAFWCNPISGHATLYWYQQILGQGPKLLIQFQNNGVVDDSQLPKDRFSAERLKGVDSTLKIQPAKLEDSAVYLCASSIRIRAKETQYFGPGTRLLVL.

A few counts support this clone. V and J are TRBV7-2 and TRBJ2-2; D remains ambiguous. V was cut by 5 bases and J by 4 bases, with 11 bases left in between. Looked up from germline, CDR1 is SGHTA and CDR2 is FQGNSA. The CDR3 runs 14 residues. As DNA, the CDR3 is TGTGCCAGCAGCCCAGCTAGTGCCACCGGGGAGCTGTTTTTT. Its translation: CASSPASATGELFF.

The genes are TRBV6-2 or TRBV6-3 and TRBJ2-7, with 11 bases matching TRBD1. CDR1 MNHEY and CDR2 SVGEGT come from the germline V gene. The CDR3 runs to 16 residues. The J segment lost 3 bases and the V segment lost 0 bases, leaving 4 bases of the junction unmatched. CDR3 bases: TGTGCCAGCAGTTACTCGACGGGACAGGGGGGCTACGAGCAGTACTTC. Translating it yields CASSYSTGQGGYEQYF.

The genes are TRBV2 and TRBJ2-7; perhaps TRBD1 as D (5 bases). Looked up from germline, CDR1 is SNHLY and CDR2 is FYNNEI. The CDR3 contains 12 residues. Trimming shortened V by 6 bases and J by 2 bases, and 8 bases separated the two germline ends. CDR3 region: CASRPQAYEQYF. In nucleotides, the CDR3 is TGTGCCAGCAGACCACAGGCCTACGAGCAGTACTTC.

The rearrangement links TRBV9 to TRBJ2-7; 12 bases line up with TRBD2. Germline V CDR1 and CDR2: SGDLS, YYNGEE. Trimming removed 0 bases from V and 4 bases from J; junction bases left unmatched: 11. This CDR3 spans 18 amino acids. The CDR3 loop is CASSVAVETSGGEYEQYF. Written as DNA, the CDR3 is TGTGCCAGCAGCGTAGCTGTTGAGACTAGCGGGGGAGAATACGAGCAGTACTTC.

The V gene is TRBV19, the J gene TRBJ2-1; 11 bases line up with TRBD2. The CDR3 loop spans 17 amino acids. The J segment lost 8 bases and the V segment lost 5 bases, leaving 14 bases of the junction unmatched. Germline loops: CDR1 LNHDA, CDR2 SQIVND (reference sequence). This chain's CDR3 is CASSLVAGGPRGYEQFF. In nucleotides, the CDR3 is TGTGCCAGTAGTTTGGTAGCGGGGGGGCCAAGGGGTTATGAGCAGTTCTTC.

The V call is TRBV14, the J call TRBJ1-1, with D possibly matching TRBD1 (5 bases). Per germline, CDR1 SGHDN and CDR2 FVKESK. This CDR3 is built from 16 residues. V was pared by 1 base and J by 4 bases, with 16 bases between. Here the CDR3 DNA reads TGTGCCAGCAGCCAAGCGGGGGGAGGCCTAATCACTGAAGCTTTCTTT. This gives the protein CASSQAGGGLITEAFF.

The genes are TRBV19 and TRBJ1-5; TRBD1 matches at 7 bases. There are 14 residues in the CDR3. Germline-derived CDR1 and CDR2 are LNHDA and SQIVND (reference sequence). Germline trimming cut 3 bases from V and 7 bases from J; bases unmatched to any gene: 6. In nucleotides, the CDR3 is TGTGCCAGTAGTATGACAGGGTTCGGGCAGCCCCAGCATTTT. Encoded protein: CASSMTGFGQPQHF.

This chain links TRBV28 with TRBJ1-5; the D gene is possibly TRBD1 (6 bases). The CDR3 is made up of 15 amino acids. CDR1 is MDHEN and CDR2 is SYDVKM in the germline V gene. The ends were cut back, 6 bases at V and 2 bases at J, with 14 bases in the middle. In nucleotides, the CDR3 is TGTGCCAGCAGACGGGCCTCAGGGGGCAATCAGCCCCAGCATTTT. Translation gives CASRRASGGNQPQHF.

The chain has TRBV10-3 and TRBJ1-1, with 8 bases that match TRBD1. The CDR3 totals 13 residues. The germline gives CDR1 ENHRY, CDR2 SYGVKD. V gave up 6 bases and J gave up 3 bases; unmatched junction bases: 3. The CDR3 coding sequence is TGTGCCATCAGGGACAGGGCTTACACTGAAGCTTTCTTT. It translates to CAIRDRAYTEAFF.

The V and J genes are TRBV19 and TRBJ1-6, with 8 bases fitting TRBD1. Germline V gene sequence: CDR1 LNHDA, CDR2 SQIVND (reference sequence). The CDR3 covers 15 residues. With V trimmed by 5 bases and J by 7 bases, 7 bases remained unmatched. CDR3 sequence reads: CASSGQGTFNSPLHF. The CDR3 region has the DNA TGTGCCAGTAGTGGACAGGGTACGTTCAATTCACCCCTCCACTTT.

The CDR3 DNA is TGTGCCAGAAGCTCCGGGGGGGACAGGGAGTCCCTCCACTTT. Translation: CARSSGGDRESLHF. The chain has TRBV5-3 and TRBJ1-6, with TRBD1 matching 9 bases. TRBV5-3 carries the ORF label, with uncertain function. V dropped 3 bases and J dropped 14; count of bases not matched to a gene: 9. This CDR3 comprises 14 residues.

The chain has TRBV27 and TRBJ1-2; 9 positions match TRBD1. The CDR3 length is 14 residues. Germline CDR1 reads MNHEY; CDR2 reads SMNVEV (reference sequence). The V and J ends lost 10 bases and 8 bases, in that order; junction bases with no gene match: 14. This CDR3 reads CANPQGAISRGYTF. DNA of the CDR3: TGTGCCAACCCACAGGGGGCAATTTCACGGGGCTACACCTTC.

CDR3 DNA: TGTGCCAGCAGTGGGGGGACAGGGGGCAATGGCTACACCTTC. It encodes CASSGGTGGNGYTF. The J gene is TRBJ1-2, the V gene TRBV25-1; 12 bases map to TRBD1. V trimming: 4 bases; J trimming: 6 bases; junction bases outside the gene matches: 3. This CDR3 has 14 residues. Germline assignment: CDR1 MGHDK and CDR2 SYGVNS.

The DNA for the CDR3 is TGCGCCAGCAGCTTGGGATGGGCGCCAGATACGCAGTATTTT. This gives the protein CASSLGWAPDTQYF. V is TRBV5-1 and J is TRBJ2-3; D uncertain. This CDR3 spans 14 amino acids. With 0 bases removed from V and 4 bases from J, the gap between germline ends came to 9 bases. Germline V lookup: CDR1 SGHRS, CDR2 YFSETQ.

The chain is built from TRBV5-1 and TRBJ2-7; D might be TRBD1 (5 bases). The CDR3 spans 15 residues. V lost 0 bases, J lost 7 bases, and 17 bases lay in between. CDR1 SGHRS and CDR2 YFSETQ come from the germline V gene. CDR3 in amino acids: CASSLEGHSAREQYF. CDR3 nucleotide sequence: TGCGCCAGCAGCTTGGAAGGACACTCGGCTCGAGAGCAGTACTTC.

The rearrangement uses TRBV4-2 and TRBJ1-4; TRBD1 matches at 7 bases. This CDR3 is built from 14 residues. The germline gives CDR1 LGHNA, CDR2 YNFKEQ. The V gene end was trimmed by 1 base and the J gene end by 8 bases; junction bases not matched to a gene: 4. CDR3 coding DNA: TGTGCCAGCAGCCAAGGACAGGGTGGCGAAAAACTGTTTTTT. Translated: CASSQGQGGEKLFF.

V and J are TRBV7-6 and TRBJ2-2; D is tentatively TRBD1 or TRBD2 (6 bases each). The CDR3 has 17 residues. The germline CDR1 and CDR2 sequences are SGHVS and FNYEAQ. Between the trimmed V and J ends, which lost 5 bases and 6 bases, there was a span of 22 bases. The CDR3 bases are TGTGCCAGCAGCGCACCGAGGGGGGCAAGCCTTGCCGGGGAGCTGTTTTTT. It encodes CASSAPRGASLAGELFF. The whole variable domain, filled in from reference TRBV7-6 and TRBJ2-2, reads GAGVSQSPRYKVTKRGQDVALRCDPISGHVSLYWYRQALGQGPEFLTYFNYEAQQDKSGLPNDRFSAERPEGSISTLTIQRTEQRDSAMYRCASSAPRGASLAGELFFGEGSRLTVL.